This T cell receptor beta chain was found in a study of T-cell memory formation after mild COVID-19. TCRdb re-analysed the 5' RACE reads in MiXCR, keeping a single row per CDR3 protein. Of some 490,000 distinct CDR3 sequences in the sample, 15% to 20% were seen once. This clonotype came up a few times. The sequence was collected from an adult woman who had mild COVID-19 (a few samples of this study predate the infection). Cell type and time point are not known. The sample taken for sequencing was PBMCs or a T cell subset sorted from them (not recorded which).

Written as DNA, the CDR3 is TGCGCCAGCAGGCAACCGGGACAGGGGATCGAGACCCAGTACTTC. This sequence encodes CASRQPGQGIETQYF. The J gene is TRBJ2-5, the V gene TRBV5-1; 10 bases are shared with TRBD1. Per the germline V gene, CDR1 is SGHRS and CDR2 is YFSETQ. V shed 5 bases and J 5 bases; nucleotides not matched to a gene: 9. This CDR3 region has 15 residues.